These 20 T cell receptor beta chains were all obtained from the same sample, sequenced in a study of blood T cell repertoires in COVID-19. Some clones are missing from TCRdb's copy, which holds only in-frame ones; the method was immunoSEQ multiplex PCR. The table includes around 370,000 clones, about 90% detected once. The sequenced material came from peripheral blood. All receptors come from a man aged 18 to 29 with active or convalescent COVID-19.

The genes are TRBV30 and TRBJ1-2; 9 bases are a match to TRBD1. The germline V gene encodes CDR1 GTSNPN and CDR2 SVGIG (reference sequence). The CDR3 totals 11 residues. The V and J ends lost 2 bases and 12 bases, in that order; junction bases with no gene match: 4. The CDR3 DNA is TGTGCCTGGAGTCAAGGGACAGGGAACACCTTC. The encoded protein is CAWSQGTGNTF.

The CDR3 DNA reads as TGTGCCAGCAGAGAGGCGAGACAGCCCCAGCATTTT. Translation gives CASREARQPQHF. The chain has TRBV6-5 and TRBJ1-5; D unresolved. V shed 6 bases and J shed 7 bases, with 10 bases lying between them. The CDR3 sequence is 12 residues long. The germline V gene has CDR1 MNHEY and CDR2 SVGAGI.

The CDR3 bases are TGTGCCAGCAGTCAGACAGGGGGATTCTATGGCTACACCTTC. Encoded protein: CASSQTGGFYGYTF. The chain is built from TRBV27 and TRBJ1-2; TRBD1 matches 9 bases. The V segment lost 5 bases and the J segment 4 bases; nucleotides outside the gene matches: 5. Germline CDR1 MNHEY, CDR2 SMNVEV (reference sequence). The CDR3 contains 14 residues.

CDR3 DNA sequence: TGTGCCAGCAGCGGAGCCGCGGGGAACACTGAAGCTTTCTTT. It is translated as CASSGAAGNTEAFF. V is TRBV9 and J is TRBJ1-1; D not resolved. V gave up 3 bases and J gave up 1 base, with 10 bases separating them. The CDR3 length is 14 residues. Germline V gene lookup returns CDR1 SGDLS and CDR2 YYNGEE.

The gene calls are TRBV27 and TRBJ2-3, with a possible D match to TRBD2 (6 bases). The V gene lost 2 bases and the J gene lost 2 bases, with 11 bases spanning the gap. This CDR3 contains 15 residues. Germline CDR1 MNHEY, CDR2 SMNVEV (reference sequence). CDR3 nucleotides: TGTGCCAGCAGTTTAGCGGGAATATACACAGATACGCAGTATTTT. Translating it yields CASSLAGIYTDTQYF.

CDR3 amino acids: CASSIGRGTGDETQYF. The CDR3, as DNA: TGTGCCAGTAGTATAGGCCGGGGGACAGGGGATGAGACCCAGTACTTC. The V and J genes are TRBV19 and TRBJ2-5, with 10 bases fitting TRBD1. The CDR3 covers 16 residues. CDR1 and CDR2 from the germline V gene are LNHDA and SQIVND (reference sequence). The V and J ends lost 1 base and 5 bases, in that order; junction bases with no gene match: 7.

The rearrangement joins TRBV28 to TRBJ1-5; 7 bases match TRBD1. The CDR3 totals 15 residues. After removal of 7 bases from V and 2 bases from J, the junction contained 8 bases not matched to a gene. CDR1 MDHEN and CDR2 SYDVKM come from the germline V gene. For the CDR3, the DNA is TGTGCCAGCAATACTAGGGGGCTTGGCAATCAGCCCCAGCATTTT. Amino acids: CASNTRGLGNQPQHF.

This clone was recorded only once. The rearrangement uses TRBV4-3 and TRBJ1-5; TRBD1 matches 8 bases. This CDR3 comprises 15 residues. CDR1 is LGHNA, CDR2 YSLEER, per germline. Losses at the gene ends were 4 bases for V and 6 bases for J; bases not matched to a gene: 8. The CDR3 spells CASSPGSGGTQPQHF. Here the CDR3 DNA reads TGCGCCAGCAGCCCGGGATCAGGGGGCACTCAGCCCCAGCATTTT.

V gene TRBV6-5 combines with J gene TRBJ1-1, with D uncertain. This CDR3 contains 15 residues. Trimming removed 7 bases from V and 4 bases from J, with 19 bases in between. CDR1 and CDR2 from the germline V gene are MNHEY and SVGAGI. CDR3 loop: CASTPVGGMGTEAFF. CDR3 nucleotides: TGTGCCAGCACCCCAGTGGGAGGGATGGGCACTGAAGCTTTCTTT.

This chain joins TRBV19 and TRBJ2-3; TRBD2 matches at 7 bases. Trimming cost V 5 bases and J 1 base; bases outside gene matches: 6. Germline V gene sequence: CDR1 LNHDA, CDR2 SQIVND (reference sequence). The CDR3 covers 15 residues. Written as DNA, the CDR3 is TGTGCCAGTAGTCCAAGCGGGATCGGCACAGATACGCAGTATTTT. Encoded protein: CASSPSGIGTDTQYF.

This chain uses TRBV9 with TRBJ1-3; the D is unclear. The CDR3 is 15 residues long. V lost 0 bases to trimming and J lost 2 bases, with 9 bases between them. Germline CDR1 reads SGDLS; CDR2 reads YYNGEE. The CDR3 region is CASSVAGMAGNTIYF. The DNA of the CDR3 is TGTGCCAGCAGCGTAGCGGGGATGGCTGGAAACACCATATATTTT.

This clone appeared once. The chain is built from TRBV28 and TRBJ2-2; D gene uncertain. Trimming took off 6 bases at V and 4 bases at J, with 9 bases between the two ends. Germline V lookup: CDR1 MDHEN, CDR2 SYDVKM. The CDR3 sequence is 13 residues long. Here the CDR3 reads CASRETGTGELFF. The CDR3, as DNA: TGTGCCAGCAGAGAGACGGGCACCGGGGAGCTGTTTTTT.

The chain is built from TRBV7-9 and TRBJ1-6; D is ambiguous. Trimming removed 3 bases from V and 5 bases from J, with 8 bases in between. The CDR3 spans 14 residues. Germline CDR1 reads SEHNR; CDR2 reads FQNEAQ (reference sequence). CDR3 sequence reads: CASSFRENNSPLHF. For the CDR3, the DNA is TGTGCCAGCAGCTTTCGGGAGAATAATTCACCCCTCCACTTT.

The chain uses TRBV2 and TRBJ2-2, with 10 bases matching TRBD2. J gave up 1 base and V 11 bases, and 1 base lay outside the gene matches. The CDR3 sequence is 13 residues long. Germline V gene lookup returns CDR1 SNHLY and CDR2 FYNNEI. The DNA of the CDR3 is TGTGCCTCTAGCGGGAGGAACACCGGGGAGCTGTTTTTT. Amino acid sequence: CASSGRNTGELFF.

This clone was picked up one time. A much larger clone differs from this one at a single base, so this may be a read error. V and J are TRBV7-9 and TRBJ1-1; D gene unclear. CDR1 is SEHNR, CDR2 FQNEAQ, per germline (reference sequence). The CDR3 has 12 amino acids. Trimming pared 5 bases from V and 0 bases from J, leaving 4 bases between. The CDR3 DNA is TGTGCCAGCAGCCGGGTGAACACTGAAGCTTTCTTT. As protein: CASSRVNTEAFF.

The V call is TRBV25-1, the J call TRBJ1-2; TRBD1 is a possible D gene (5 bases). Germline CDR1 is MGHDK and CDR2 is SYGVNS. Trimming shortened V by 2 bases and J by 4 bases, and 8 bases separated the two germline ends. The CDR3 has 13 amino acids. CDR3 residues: CASSETGVYGYTF. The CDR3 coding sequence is TGTGCCAGCAGTGAAACGGGGGTCTATGGCTACACCTTC.

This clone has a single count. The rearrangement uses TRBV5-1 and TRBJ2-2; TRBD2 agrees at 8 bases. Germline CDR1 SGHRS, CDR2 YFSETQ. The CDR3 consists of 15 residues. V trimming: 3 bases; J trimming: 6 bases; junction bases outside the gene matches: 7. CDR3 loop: CASSSLAGDPGELFF. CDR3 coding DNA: TGCGCCAGCAGCTCCCTAGCGGGTGATCCCGGGGAGCTGTTTTTT.

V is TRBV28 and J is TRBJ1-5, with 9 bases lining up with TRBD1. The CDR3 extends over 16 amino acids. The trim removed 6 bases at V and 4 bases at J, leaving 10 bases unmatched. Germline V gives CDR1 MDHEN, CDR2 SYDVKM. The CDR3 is CASSPWDRDINQPQHF. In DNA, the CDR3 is TGTGCCAGCAGCCCCTGGGACAGGGATATTAATCAGCCCCAGCATTTT.

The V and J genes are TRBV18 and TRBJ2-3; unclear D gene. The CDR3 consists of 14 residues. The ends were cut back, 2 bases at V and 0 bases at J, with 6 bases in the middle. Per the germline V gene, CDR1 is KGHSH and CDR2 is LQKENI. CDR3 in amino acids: CASSPFGSTDTQYF. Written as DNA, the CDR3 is TGTGCCAGCTCACCATTCGGGAGCACAGATACGCAGTATTTT.

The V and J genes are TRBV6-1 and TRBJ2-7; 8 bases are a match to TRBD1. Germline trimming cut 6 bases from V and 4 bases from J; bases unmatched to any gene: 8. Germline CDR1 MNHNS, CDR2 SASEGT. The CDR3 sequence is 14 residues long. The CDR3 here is CASSRGQGVYEQYF. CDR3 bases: TGTGCCAGCAGCCGTGGACAGGGAGTGTACGAGCAGTACTTC.